Following are 18 T cell receptor beta chains from one sample sequenced in a study of T-cell reconstitution after alpha-beta-depleted transplantation in children. Preparation of the TCRbeta library used unique molecular identifiers. TCRdb re-derived calls from the PCR reads in MiXCR, one entry per CDR3 protein. The data show a few hundred thousand distinct CDR3 sequences, 25% to 30% seen once. Specimen: PBMCs, collected before TCRalphabeta/CD19-depleted stem cell transplant. These receptors originate from a boy less than two years old with Wiskott-Aldrich syndrome, due to receive a stem cell transplant.

The J gene is TRBJ2-4, the V gene TRBV11-2, with 9 bases lining up with TRBD2. The V segment lost 6 bases and the J segment 1 base; nucleotides outside the gene matches: 10. This CDR3 has 17 amino acids. Germline loops: CDR1 SGHAT, CDR2 FQNNGV. The CDR3 DNA sequence: TGTGCCAGCAGTCTTCTTAGCGGGAGTGGGGCCAAAAACATTCAGTACTTC. Its protein product is CASSLLSGSGAKNIQYF.

The chain employs TRBV20-1 and TRBJ1-5, with 10 bases matching TRBD1. The CDR3 is 16 residues long. The junction had 12 bases not matched to a gene; V was cut back by 6 bases and J by 4 bases. Germline lookup yields CDR1 DFQATT and CDR2 SNEGSKA (reference sequence). The DNA of the CDR3 is TGCAGTGCCCTTGCCCGGGACAGGGGTCAAAATCAGCCCCAGCATTTT. The encoded protein is CSALARDRGQNQPQHF.

The V gene is TRBV5-1, the J gene TRBJ2-3; D may be TRBD2 (6 bases). The germline CDR1 and CDR2 sequences are SGHRS and YFSETQ. The germline V and J ends were trimmed by 0 bases and 1 base, with 15 bases remaining between them. This CDR3 is built from 17 residues. CDR3 coding DNA: TGCGCCAGCAGCTTGGATTTTAGCGGCTTCCGCACAGATACGCAGTATTTT. Protein: CASSLDFSGFRTDTQYF.

V usage is TRBV5-1 and J usage is TRBJ1-1; D unclear. V was clipped by 2 bases and J by 4 bases, with 15 bases between them. Germline CDR1 SGHRS, CDR2 YFSETQ. The CDR3 is 15 residues long. Here the CDR3 DNA reads TGCGCCAGCAGCTTAAGATTGGCAGTTCCCACTGAAGCTTTCTTT. This encodes CASSLRLAVPTEAFF.

This clonotype was picked up a small number of times. The rearrangement joins TRBV5-1 to TRBJ2-3, with D perhaps matching TRBD1 or TRBD2 (5 bases each). CDR1 is SGHRS and CDR2 is YFSETQ in the germline V gene. This CDR3 is 14 amino acids long. The V end was cut by 6 bases, the J end by 4 bases, with 15 bases between. The CDR3 coding sequence is TGCGCCAGCAATGTCGGGGTCAGGGCAGATACGCAGTATTTT. This sequence encodes CASNVGVRADTQYF.

The V gene is TRBV5-1, the J gene TRBJ2-2; 7 bases are shared with TRBD1. The junction had 4 bases not matched to a gene; V was cut back by 0 bases and J by 5 bases. Germline CDR1 and CDR2: SGHRS and YFSETQ. The CDR3 runs 15 residues. The DNA for the CDR3 is TGCGCCAGCAGCTTGGGGGACAGATCAACCGGGGAGCTGTTTTTT. Translated, it gives CASSLGDRSTGELFF.

This clonotype was seen only a few times. The gene calls are TRBV12-3 or TRBV12-4 and TRBJ1-3, with 8 positions matching TRBD1. The CDR3 is made up of 15 amino acids. V was clipped by 3 bases and J by 4 bases; unmatched bases: 5. This CDR3 reads CASSLDRVRGNTIYF. The CDR3, as DNA: TGTGCCAGCAGTTTGGACAGGGTGCGAGGAAACACCATATATTTT.

The genes are TRBV6-5 and TRBJ2-3, with 11 bases matching TRBD2. Unmatched junction bases numbered 6, after V lost 6 bases and J lost 4 bases. The CDR3 has 15 amino acids. Germline loops: CDR1 MNHEY, CDR2 SVGAGI. In nucleotides, the CDR3 is TGTGCCAGCAGGCTAGCGGGAGGTATCGCAGATACGCAGTATTTT. Amino acids: CASRLAGGIADTQYF.

This clonotype was counted a few times. The CDR3 region has the DNA TGCAGTGCTAGTTCTACTAGCGGGAGGGCCCGAGGAGAGACCCAGTACTTC. This translates into CSASSTSGRARGETQYF. The chain has TRBV20-1 and TRBJ2-5; 13 nucleotides align to TRBD2. Per the germline V gene, CDR1 is DFQATT and CDR2 is SNEGSKA (reference sequence). V gave up 3 bases and J gave up 4 bases; unmatched junction bases: 11. The length of the CDR3 is 17 residues.

This clonotype was detected ten times or more. This chain uses TRBV12-3 or TRBV12-4 with TRBJ2-2; D is unclear. The CDR3 covers 14 residues. The V gene lost 5 bases and the J gene lost 2 bases, with 9 bases spanning the gap. DNA for the CDR3: TGTGCCAGCAGTACTGACTCTAACACCGGGGAGCTGTTTTTT. As protein: CASSTDSNTGELFF.

This clonotype was seen only a few times. The J gene is TRBJ2-7, the V gene TRBV3-1; the match to TRBD2 covers 8 bases. Germline V CDR1 and CDR2: LGHDT, YNNKEL (reference sequence). Unmatched junction bases numbered 5, after V lost 1 base and J lost 3 bases. The CDR3 has 15 residues. Here the CDR3 reads CASSQGPAGVYEQYF. CDR3 nucleotide sequence: TGTGCCAGCAGCCAAGGTCCAGCGGGAGTCTACGAGCAGTACTTC.

The chain employs TRBV3-1 and TRBJ2-7; D unclear. This CDR3 has 15 amino acids. Trimming removed 4 bases at V and 5 bases at J, with 18 bases between. Germline assignment: CDR1 LGHDT and CDR2 YNNKEL (reference sequence). This chain's CDR3 is CASSREQTQAHEQYF. The CDR3, as DNA: TGTGCCAGCAGCCGCGAACAGACACAAGCGCACGAGCAGTACTTC.

There are a few counts of this clonotype. The chain recombines TRBV2 with TRBJ2-4; no clear D gene. CDR1 and CDR2 from the germline V gene are SNHLY and FYNNEI. V shed 4 bases and J shed 9 bases, with 13 bases lying between them. The CDR3 totals 13 residues. The CDR3 region has the DNA TGTGCCAGCAGTGGAGTGGGTTTGCGCATTCAGTACTTC. Translation gives CASSGVGLRIQYF.

The genes are TRBV5-1 and TRBJ1-6; weak D call: TRBD1 (5 bases). Germline V gene sequence: CDR1 SGHRS, CDR2 YFSETQ. This CDR3 is 16 amino acids long. V lost 3 bases, J lost 7 bases, and 17 bases lay in between. This CDR3 is CASSSDGLGGNSPLHF. CDR3 sequence (DNA): TGCGCCAGCAGCTCTGACGGCCTTGGGGGGAATTCACCCCTCCACTTT.

V gene TRBV10-3 combines with J gene TRBJ1-4; weak D call: TRBD1 (5 bases). The CDR3 spans 15 residues. V shed 0 bases and J shed 5 bases, with 10 bases lying between them. Germline V gives CDR1 ENHRY, CDR2 SYGVKD. The CDR3 spells CAISESPDTNEKLFF. Written as DNA, the CDR3 is TGTGCCATCAGTGAGTCCCCGGACACCAATGAAAAACTGTTTTTT.

The V gene is TRBV14, the J gene TRBJ2-1; TRBD1 matches 7 bases. Germline CDR1 reads SGHDN; CDR2 reads FVKESK. The CDR3 is 15 amino acids. V lost 1 base and J lost 6; bases outside the gene matches: 6. The CDR3 coding sequence is TGTGCCAGCAGCCAAGTCGCAGGGGGACCCAATGAGCAGTTCTTC. This sequence encodes CASSQVAGGPNEQFF.

This clonotype was seen a handful of times. The chain links TRBV20-1 to TRBJ2-1; TRBD2 agrees at 7 bases. Trimming took 6 bases from V and 1 from J; bases not matched to a gene: 15. The CDR3 consists of 17 residues. Germline CDR1 DFQATT, CDR2 SNEGSKA (reference sequence). The CDR3 spells CSAKINRRERSYNEQFF. Here the CDR3 DNA reads TGCAGTGCGAAGATTAATAGGCGGGAGAGATCCTACAATGAGCAGTTCTTC.

The chain recombines TRBV21-1 with TRBJ2-5; the table's D call TRBD2 went unverified against the DNA. TRBV21-1 is noted as a pseudogene. This CDR3 has 17 residues. The CDR3 coding sequence is TGTGCCAGCAGCAAAGGAGACGGGAGGGCACCCCAAGAGACCCAGTACTTC. Amino acids: CASSKGDGRAPQETQYF.